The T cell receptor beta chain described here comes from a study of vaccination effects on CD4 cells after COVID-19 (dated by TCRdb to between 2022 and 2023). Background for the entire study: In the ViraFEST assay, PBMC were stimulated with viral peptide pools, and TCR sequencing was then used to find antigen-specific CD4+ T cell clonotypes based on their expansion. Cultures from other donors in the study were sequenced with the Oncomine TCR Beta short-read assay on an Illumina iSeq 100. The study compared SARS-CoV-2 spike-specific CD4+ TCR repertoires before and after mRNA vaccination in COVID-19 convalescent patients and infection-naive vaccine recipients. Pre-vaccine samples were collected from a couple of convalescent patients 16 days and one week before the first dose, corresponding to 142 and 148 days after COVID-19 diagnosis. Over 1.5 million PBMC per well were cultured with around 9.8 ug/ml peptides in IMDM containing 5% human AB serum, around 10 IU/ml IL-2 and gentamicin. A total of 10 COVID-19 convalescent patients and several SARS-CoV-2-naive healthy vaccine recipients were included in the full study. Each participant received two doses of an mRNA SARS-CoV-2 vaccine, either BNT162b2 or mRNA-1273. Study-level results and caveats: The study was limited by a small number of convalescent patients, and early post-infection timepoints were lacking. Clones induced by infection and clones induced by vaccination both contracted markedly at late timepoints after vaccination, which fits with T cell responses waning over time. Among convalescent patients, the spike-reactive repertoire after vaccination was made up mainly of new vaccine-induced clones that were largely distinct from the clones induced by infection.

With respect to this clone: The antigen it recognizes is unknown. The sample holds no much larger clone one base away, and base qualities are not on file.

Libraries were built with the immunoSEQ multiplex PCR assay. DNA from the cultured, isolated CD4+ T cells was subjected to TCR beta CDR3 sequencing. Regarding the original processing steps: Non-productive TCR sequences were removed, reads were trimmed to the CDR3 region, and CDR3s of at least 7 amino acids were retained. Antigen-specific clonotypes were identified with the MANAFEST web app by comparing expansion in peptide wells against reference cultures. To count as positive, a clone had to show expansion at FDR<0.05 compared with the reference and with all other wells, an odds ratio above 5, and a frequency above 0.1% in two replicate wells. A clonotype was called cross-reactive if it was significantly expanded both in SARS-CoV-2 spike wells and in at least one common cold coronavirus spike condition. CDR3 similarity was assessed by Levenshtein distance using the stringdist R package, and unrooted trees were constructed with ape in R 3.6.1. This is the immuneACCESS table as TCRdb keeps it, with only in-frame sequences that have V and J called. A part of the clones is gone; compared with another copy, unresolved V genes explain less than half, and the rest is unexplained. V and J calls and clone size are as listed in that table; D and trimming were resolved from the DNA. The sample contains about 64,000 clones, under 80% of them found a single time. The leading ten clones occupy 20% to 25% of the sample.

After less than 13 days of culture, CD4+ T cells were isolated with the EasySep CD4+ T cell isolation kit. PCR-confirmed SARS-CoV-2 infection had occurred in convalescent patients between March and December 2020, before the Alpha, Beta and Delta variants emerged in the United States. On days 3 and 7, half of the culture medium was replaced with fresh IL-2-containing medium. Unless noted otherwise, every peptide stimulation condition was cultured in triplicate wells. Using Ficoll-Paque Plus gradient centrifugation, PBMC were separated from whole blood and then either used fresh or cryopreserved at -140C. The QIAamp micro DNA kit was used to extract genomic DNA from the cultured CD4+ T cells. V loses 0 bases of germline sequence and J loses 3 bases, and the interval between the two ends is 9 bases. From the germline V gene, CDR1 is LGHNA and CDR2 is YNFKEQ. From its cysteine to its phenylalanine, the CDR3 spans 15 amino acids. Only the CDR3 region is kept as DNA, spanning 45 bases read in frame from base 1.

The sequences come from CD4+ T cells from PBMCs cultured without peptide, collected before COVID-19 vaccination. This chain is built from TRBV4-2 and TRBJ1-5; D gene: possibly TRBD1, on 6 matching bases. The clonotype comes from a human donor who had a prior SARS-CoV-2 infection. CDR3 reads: CASSQDRTVNQPQHF. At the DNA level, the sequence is TGTGCCAGCAGCCAAGACAGGACAGTCAATCAGCCCCAGCATTTT.